This T cell receptor (beta chain) was recovered during a study of blood T cell repertoires in COVID-19. Turning to the study itself: Spain, Italy and the United States supplied samples that represented acute and convalescent COVID-19. PBMCs, B-cell-depleted T cells, or T cells provided the cDNA or gDNA that made up the material.

In the study's own analysis: Counts of nucleated cells, estimated from reference gene primer amplification, were obtained. Clones were read by immunoSEQ multiplex PCR, and TCRdb kept only the in-frame ones, dropping some. The V and J calls and the clone size are those of that table, but D and trimming were determined from the DNA. The sample consists of about 49,000 clones, around 87% of them appearing once. The CDR3 totals 16 residues. Trimming at V came to 8 bases and at J to 0 bases, leaving 10 bases not matched to a gene. Germline V gene data show CDR1 as MNHEY and CDR2 as SVGEGT. Sequenced sample: peripheral blood. The chain recombines TRBV6-2 or TRBV6-3 with TRBJ2-3; 8 bases are shared with TRBD2. This TCR came from a woman older than 75 with COVID-19, enrolled during active disease. The CDR3 spells CASGLPGGGSTDTQYF. Here the CDR3 DNA reads TGTGCCAGCGGCCTACCGGGGGGGGGTAGCACAGATACGCAGTATTTT.